The 23 T cell receptor beta chains listed next were all sequenced from one sample in a study of CD8+CD57+ T cells in acquired aplastic anemia. Profiles of TCR beta VDJ and CDR3 were generated from a genomic DNA template. TCRdb used MiXCR to reprocess the reads, holding one entry per CDR3 protein. The repertoire holds 40,000 to 45,000 distinct CDR3 sequences, with around 67% as singletons. Sequenced input: sorted CD4+, CD8+, or CD8+CD57+ T cells (not recorded which) from PBMCs. These receptors were taken from a human donor in good health, serving as a control.

Many counts were recorded for this clonotype. The DNA for the CDR3 is TGTGCCAGCAGTGGGACAGTCGTCTCCTATAATTCACCCCTCCACTTT. Protein sequence: CASSGTVVSYNSPLHF. The rearrangement uses TRBV11-2 and TRBJ1-6; TRBD1 matches at 7 bases. Per the germline V gene, CDR1 is SGHAT and CDR2 is FQNNGV. Unmatched junction bases numbered 5, after V lost 6 bases and J lost 0 bases. The length of the CDR3 is 16 residues. Together with reference TRBV11-2 and TRBJ1-6, the CDR3 gives the full variable domain: EAGVAQSPRYKIIEKRQSVAFWCNPISGHATLYWYQQILGQGPKLLIQFQNNGVVDDSQLPKDRFSAERLKGVDSTLKIQPAKLEDSAVYLCASSGTVVSYNSPLHFGNGTRLTVT.

The chain employs TRBV15 and TRBJ2-1; no clear D. Per germline, CDR1 LNHNV and CDR2 YYDKDF (reference sequence). The CDR3 is made up of 12 amino acids. V lost 2 bases and J lost 10, with 9 bases in between. The CDR3 DNA is TGTGCCACCAGCAGAATACGTGACGAGCAGTTCTTC. This sequence encodes CATSRIRDEQFF.

The count of this clonotype is one. The chain has TRBV7-6 and TRBJ1-1; the match to TRBD1 covers 7 bases. Trimming at V came to 5 bases and at J to 2 bases, leaving 14 bases not matched to a gene. The germline V gene has CDR1 SGHVS and CDR2 FNYEAQ. The CDR3 has 17 residues. The CDR3 DNA reads as TGTGCCAGCAGCGCCACAGGGGTTTGGTCGGTCAACACTGAAGCTTTCTTT. It yields the protein CASSATGVWSVNTEAFF. The whole variable domain, filled in from reference TRBV7-6 and TRBJ1-1, reads GAGVSQSPRYKVTKRGQDVALRCDPISGHVSLYWYRQALGQGPEFLTYFNYEAQQDKSGLPNDRFSAERPEGSISTLTIQRTEQRDSAMYRCASSATGVWSVNTEAFFGQGTRLTVV.

This sequence joins TRBV7-3 and TRBJ2-1; 8 bases align to TRBD1. Trimming at V came to 5 bases and at J to 9 bases, leaving 6 bases not matched to a gene. This CDR3 has 13 residues. Germline values: CDR1 SGHTA, CDR2 FQGTGA. This CDR3 is CASSPQGAVEQFF. CDR3 coding DNA: TGTGCCAGCAGCCCGCAGGGGGCTGTTGAGCAGTTCTTC.

The chain links TRBV19 to TRBJ1-2; D is undetermined. Per germline, CDR1 LNHDA and CDR2 SQIVND (reference sequence). CDR3 size: 11 residues. V lost 8 bases, J lost 4 bases, and 8 bases lay in between. The CDR3 nucleotides are TGTGCCAGTCTTAAGGGCTATGGCTACACCTTC. It codes for CASLKGYGYTF.

The chain combines TRBV7-2 with TRBJ2-7; no reliable D call. The V end lost 5 bases, the J end lost 2 bases, and 13 bases lay between the germline ends. The CDR3 is 14 amino acids. Germline lookup yields CDR1 SGHTA and CDR2 FQGNSA. CDR3 amino acids: CASSPSNVPYEQYV. The CDR3 coding sequence is TGTGCCAGCAGCCCCTCCAACGTCCCCTACGAGCAGTACGTC.

The rearrangement uses TRBV19 and TRBJ1-1, with unresolved D. Germline V CDR1 and CDR2: LNHDA, SQIVND (reference sequence). The germline V and J ends were trimmed by 5 bases and 1 base, with 8 bases remaining between them. The CDR3 totals 13 residues. CDR3 sequence reads: CASSGYANTEAFF. The CDR3 bases are TGTGCCAGTAGTGGGTATGCGAACACTGAAGCTTTCTTT.

The J gene is TRBJ2-7, the V gene TRBV19, with D possibly matching TRBD1 (6 bases). This CDR3 region has 14 residues. Trimming left V 3 bases short and J 0 bases short, with 9 bases between. Germline V gene lookup returns CDR1 LNHDA and CDR2 SQIVND (reference sequence). CDR3 in DNA: TGTGCCAGTAGTATTGAGGACAGCTCCTACGAGCAGTACTTC. As protein: CASSIEDSSYEQYF.

With regard to this clonotype: The junction shows a germline mismatch at one end, possibly a read error. J is TRBJ2-7 and V is TRBV20-1; 12 bases match TRBD2. This CDR3 region has 14 residues. CDR1 and CDR2 (germline): DFQATT, SNEGSKA (reference sequence). CDR3 region: CRARASGGGLEQYF. The CDR3 DNA is TGCCGTGCTAGAGCTAGCGGGGGGGGATTAGAGCAGTACTTC.

About this clonotype: A much larger clone differs from this one at a single base, so this may be a read error. The conserved phenylalanine or tryptophan is not found at the CDR3 terminus, so this likely reflects a read error. The chain joins TRBV6-2 or TRBV6-3 to TRBJ1-1; D unresolved. The ends were cut back, 6 bases at V and 4 bases at J, with 9 bases in the middle. CDR3 length: 12 amino acids. Per germline, CDR1 MNHEY and CDR2 SVGEGT. CDR3 nucleotides: TGTGCCAGCAGGGGGATTGGCACTGAAGCTTTCCTT. This encodes CASRGIGTEAFL.

The J gene is TRBJ2-5, the V gene TRBV5-5, with TRBD1 as a possible D gene (5 bases). Between the trimmed V and J ends, which lost 0 bases and 4 bases, there was a span of 10 bases. Germline V gene sequence: CDR1 SGHKS, CDR2 YYEKEE (reference sequence). This CDR3 region has 14 residues. The CDR3 here is CASSLAAQGETQYF. The CDR3 coding sequence is TGTGCCAGCAGCTTGGCCGCTCAGGGAGAGACCCAGTACTTC.

V is TRBV15 and J is TRBJ1-1; D possibly corresponds to TRBD1 (6 bases). The CDR3 sequence is 16 residues long. V gave up 0 bases and J gave up 4 bases, with 15 bases separating them. Germline assignment: CDR1 LNHNV and CDR2 YYDKDF (reference sequence). CDR3 protein: CATSRDRLQGPTEAFF. The CDR3, as DNA: TGTGCCACCAGCAGAGACCGCCTACAGGGTCCCACTGAAGCTTTCTTT. Filled out from reference TRBV15 and TRBJ1-1, the complete variable domain reads DAMVIQNPRYQVTQFGKPVTLSCSQTLNHNVMYWYQQKSSQAPKLLFHYYDKDFNNEADTPDNFQSRRPNTSFCFLDIRSPGLGDTAMYLCATSRDRLQGPTEAFFGQGTRLTVV.

This chain connects TRBV5-5 to TRBJ2-7; 7 positions match TRBD1. Looked up from germline, CDR1 is SGHKS and CDR2 is YYEKEE (reference sequence). V lost 2 bases, J lost 3 bases, and 8 bases stayed unmatched. The CDR3 has 15 residues. CDR3 coding DNA: TGTGCCAGCAGCTTCGGGACAGAGAACTACTACGAGCAGTACGTC. Amino acids: CASSFGTENYYEQYV.

This clonotype has only a few counts. The chain has TRBV19 and TRBJ2-7; D gene uncertain. CDR3 length equals 13 residues. Trimming removed 1 base from V and 7 bases from J, with 11 bases in between. CDR1 LNHDA and CDR2 SQIVND come from the germline V gene (reference sequence). The CDR3, as DNA: TGTGCCAGTAGTATAGTATCCGGTCCTGAGCAGTACTTC. Its protein is CASSIVSGPEQYF. Filled out from reference TRBV19 and TRBJ2-7, the complete variable domain reads DGGITQSPKYLFRKEGQNVTLSCEQNLNHDAMYWYRQDPGQGLRLIYYSQIVNDFQKGDIAEGYSVSREKKESFPLTVTSAQKNPTAFYLCASSIVSGPEQYFGPGTRLTVT.

CDR3 amino acids: CASSLRQGRYGYTF. The CDR3 region has the DNA TGTGCCAGCAGCCTAAGACAGGGTCGGTATGGCTACACCTTC. The rearrangement uses TRBV6-1 and TRBJ1-2; the match to TRBD1 covers 7 bases. Germline V gene data show CDR1 as MNHNS and CDR2 as SASEGT. The CDR3 is 14 residues long. The junction had 9 bases not matched to a gene; V was cut back by 6 bases and J by 5 bases.

This rearrangement joins TRBV2 to TRBJ2-7; D ambiguous. Germline V gene sequence: CDR1 SNHLY, CDR2 FYNNEI. The CDR3 loop spans 12 amino acids. V lost 6 bases and J 3 bases, leaving 9 bases between the germline ends. Here the CDR3 reads CASRPDGYEQYF. DNA for the CDR3: TGTGCCAGCAGGCCGGACGGCTACGAGCAGTACTTC.

The J gene is TRBJ2-3, the V gene TRBV10-3; 10 bases fit TRBD2. CDR1 and CDR2 (germline): ENHRY, SYGVKD. V shed 0 bases and J 6 bases; nucleotides not matched to a gene: 6. The length of the CDR3 is 16 residues. This CDR3 reads CAISESGLAGEDTQYF. In nucleotides, the CDR3 is TGTGCCATCAGTGAGTCAGGGCTAGCGGGGGAGGATACGCAGTATTTT.

This clonotype was observed a single time. Because it lacks the conserved phenylalanine or tryptophan at the end, this CDR3 is likely a read error. The chain combines TRBV25-1 with TRBJ1-6; D perhaps matches TRBD1 (6 bases). Germline loops: CDR1 MGHDK, CDR2 SYGVNS. V was clipped by 8 bases and J by 7 bases, with 15 bases between them. This CDR3 is 14 amino acids long. The CDR3 DNA is TGTGCCAGCGCTGACACAGGGTTCAATTCACCCCTCCACTCT. Its translation is CASADTGFNSPLHS.

V is TRBV10-1 and J is TRBJ1-5, with unresolved D. Trimming shortened V by 5 bases and J by 0 bases, and 11 bases separated the two germline ends. The CDR3 has 15 residues. In germline, CDR1 is WNHNN, CDR2 SYGVQD (reference sequence). This CDR3 reads CASSFEGNSNQPQHF. DNA of the CDR3: TGCGCCAGCAGTTTTGAGGGTAATAGCAATCAGCCCCAGCATTTT.

This clonotype showed up many times. V usage is TRBV28 and J usage is TRBJ1-6; maybe TRBD1 (5 bases). CDR1 is MDHEN and CDR2 is SYDVKM in the germline V gene. CDR3 length: 12 residues. Trimming stripped 5 bases from V and 7 bases from J, with 6 bases between. The CDR3 protein is CASSEGNSPLHF. CDR3 nucleotide sequence: TGTGCCAGCAGTGAGGGGAATTCACCCCTCCACTTT.

CDR3: CATSRGHYGTYNEQFF. In nucleotides, the CDR3 is TGTGCCACCAGCAGAGGCCATTACGGGACCTACAATGAGCAGTTCTTC. The chain is built from TRBV15 and TRBJ2-1; D is perhaps TRBD2 (5 bases). Germline V gene lookup returns CDR1 LNHNV and CDR2 YYDKDF (reference sequence). The CDR3 length is 16 residues. Trimming shortened V by 1 base and J by 2 bases, and 12 bases separated the two germline ends. The entire variable domain, with the rest obtained from reference TRBV15 and TRBJ2-1, is as follows: DAMVIQNPRYQVTQFGKPVTLSCSQTLNHNVMYWYQQKSSQAPKLLFHYYDKDFNNEADTPDNFQSRRPNTSFCFLDIRSPGLGDTAMYLCATSRGHYGTYNEQFFGPGTRLTVL.

The chain couples TRBV15 to TRBJ2-7; no clear D. Germline lookup yields CDR1 LNHNV and CDR2 YYDKDF (reference sequence). The CDR3 is 15 residues long. V lost 0 bases to trimming and J lost 5 bases, with 14 bases between them. CDR3 in amino acids: CATSRDKGVRNEQYF. CDR3 DNA: TGTGCCACCAGCAGAGATAAGGGCGTTAGGAACGAGCAGTACTTC.

V and J are TRBV5-5 and TRBJ2-3, with 8 bases identical to TRBD2. There are 13 residues in the CDR3. Per the germline V gene, CDR1 is SGHKS and CDR2 is YYEKEE (reference sequence). V lost 6 bases to trimming and J lost 6 bases; unmatched junction nucleotides: 6. This chain's CDR3 is CASTRGGRDTQYF. In DNA, the CDR3 is TGTGCCAGCACACGGGGGGGCCGGGATACGCAGTATTTT.